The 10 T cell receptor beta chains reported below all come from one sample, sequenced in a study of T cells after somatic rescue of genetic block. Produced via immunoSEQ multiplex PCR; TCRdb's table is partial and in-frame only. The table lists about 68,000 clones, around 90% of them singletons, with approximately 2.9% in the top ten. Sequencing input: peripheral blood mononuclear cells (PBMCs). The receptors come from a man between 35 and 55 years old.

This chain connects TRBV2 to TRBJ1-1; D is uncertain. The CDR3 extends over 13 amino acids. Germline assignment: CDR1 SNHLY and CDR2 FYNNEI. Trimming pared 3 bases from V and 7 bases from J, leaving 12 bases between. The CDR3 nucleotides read TGTGCCAGCAGTGATTACCTCTCGGGTGAAGCTTTCTTT. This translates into CASSDYLSGEAFF. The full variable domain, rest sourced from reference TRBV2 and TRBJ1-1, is EPEVTQTPSHQVTQMGQEVILRCVPISNHLYFYWYRQILGQKVEFLVSFYNNEISEKSEIFDDQFSVERPDGSNFTLKIRSTKLEDSAMYFCASSDYLSGEAFFGQGTRLTVV.

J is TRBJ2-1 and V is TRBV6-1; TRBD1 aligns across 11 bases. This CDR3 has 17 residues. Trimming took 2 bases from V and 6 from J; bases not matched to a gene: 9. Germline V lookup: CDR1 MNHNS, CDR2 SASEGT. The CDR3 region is CASSELFGTGGFNEQFF. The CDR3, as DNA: TGTGCCAGCAGTGAATTGTTTGGGACAGGGGGTTTCAATGAGCAGTTCTTC.

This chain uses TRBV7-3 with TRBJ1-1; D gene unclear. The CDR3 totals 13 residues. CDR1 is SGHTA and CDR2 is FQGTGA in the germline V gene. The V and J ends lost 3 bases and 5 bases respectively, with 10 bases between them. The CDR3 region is CASSFRGGTEAFF. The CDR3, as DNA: TGTGCCAGCAGCTTCCGGGGAGGAACTGAAGCTTTCTTT.

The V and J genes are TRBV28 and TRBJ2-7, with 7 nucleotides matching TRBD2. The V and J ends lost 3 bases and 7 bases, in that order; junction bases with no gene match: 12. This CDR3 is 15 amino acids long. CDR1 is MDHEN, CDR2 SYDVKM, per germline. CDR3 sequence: CASSFLSAGAGEQYF. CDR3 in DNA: TGTGCCAGCAGTTTCTTATCCGCGGGAGCGGGAGAGCAGTACTTC.

The CDR3 nucleotides are TGTGCCAGCAGCCCGGGACAGGGTCGGTATGGCTACACCTTC. As protein: CASSPGQGRYGYTF. This sequence joins TRBV5-4 and TRBJ1-2, with 9 bases fitting TRBD1. Germline lookup yields CDR1 SGHNT and CDR2 YYREEE (reference sequence). The CDR3 length is 14 residues. The J segment lost 5 bases and the V segment lost 4 bases, leaving 6 bases of the junction unmatched.

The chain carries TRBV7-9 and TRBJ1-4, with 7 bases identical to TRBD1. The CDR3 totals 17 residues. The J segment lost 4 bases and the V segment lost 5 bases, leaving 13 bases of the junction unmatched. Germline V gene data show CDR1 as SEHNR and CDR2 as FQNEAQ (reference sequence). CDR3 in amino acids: CASSQRGGASGNEKLFF. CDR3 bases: TGTGCCAGCAGCCAAAGAGGGGGCGCTTCCGGTAATGAAAAACTGTTTTTT.

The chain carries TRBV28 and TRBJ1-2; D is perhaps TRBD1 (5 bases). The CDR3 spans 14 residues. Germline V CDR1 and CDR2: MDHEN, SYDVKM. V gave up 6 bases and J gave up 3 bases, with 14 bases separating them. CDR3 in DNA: TGTGCCAGCAGGCCGCAGGGTACCTACTATGGCTACACCTTC. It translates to CASRPQGTYYGYTF.

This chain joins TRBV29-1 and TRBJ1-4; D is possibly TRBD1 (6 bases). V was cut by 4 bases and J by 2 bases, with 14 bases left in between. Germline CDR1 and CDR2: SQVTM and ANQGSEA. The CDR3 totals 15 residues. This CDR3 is CSVGPTQGTNEKLFF. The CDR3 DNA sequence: TGCAGCGTTGGCCCGACACAGGGCACTAATGAAAAACTGTTTTTT.

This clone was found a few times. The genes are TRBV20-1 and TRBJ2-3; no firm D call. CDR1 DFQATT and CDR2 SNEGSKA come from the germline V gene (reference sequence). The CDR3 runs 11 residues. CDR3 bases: TGCAGCGGTGGGTCCACAGATACGCAGTATTTT. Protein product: CSGGSTDTQYF.

The CDR3 nucleotides are TGTGCCAGCAGTGAATCACAGGGGGCGCGGTATGGCTACACCTTC. The encoded protein is CASSESQGARYGYTF. V usage is TRBV2 and J usage is TRBJ1-2; 9 positions agree with TRBD1. The germline V gene encodes CDR1 SNHLY and CDR2 FYNNEI. The CDR3 covers 15 residues. Trimming at V came to 2 bases and at J to 5 bases, leaving 6 bases not matched to a gene.